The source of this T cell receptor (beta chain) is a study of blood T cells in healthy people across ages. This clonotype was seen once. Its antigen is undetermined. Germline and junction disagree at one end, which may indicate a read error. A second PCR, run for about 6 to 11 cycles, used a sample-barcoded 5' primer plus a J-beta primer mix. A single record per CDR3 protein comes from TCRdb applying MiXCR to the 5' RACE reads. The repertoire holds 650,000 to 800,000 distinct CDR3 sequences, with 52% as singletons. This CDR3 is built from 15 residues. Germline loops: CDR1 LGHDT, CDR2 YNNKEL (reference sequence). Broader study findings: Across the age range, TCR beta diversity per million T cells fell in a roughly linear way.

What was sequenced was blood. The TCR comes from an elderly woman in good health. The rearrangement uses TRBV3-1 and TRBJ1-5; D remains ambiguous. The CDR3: CASNQGPSGNQPQHF. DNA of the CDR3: TGTGCCAGCAACCAAGGCCCGTCGGGCAATCAGCCCCAGCATTTT.